What follows are 12 T cell receptor beta chains derived from one specimen sequenced in a study of blood T cell repertoires in COVID-19. Data came from immunoSEQ multiplex PCR; TCRdb stores just in-frame clones and leaves some out. The repertoire holds 150,000 to 200,000 clones, with 70% to 80% as singletons. Sequenced sample: peripheral blood. The source of these receptors is a middle-aged woman with COVID-19, enrolled during active disease.

This chain joins TRBV25-1 and TRBJ1-2, with TRBD1 identical over 7 bases. The trim removed 4 bases at V and 1 base at J, leaving 6 bases unmatched. Germline V gene sequence: CDR1 MGHDK, CDR2 SYGVNS. There are 15 residues in the CDR3. This chain's CDR3 is CASSGPGGHNYGYTF. The DNA of the CDR3 is TGTGCCAGCAGTGGACCAGGGGGACATAACTATGGCTACACCTTC.

J is TRBJ2-1 and V is TRBV5-4; 10 bases match TRBD2. CDR3 length equals 14 residues. Per germline, CDR1 SGHNT and CDR2 YYREEE (reference sequence). V gave up 4 bases and J gave up 9 bases; unmatched junction bases: 7. The CDR3 here is CASSRPEREGEQFF. CDR3 DNA: TGTGCCAGCAGCAGGCCGGAGCGGGAGGGTGAGCAGTTCTTC.

The CDR3, as DNA: TGTGCCAGCAGTGAACCAGGGGCAGGTCTACGCTACGAGCAGTACTTC. Protein: CASSEPGAGLRYEQYF. The chain combines TRBV6-1 with TRBJ2-7, with a possible D match to TRBD1 (6 bases). CDR3 length: 16 residues. V was shortened by 2 bases and J by 3 bases, with 17 bases between the two germline ends. Germline assignment: CDR1 MNHNS and CDR2 SASEGT.

J is TRBJ1-5 and V is TRBV5-1; 9 positions match TRBD1. The germline V gene encodes CDR1 SGHRS and CDR2 YFSETQ. This CDR3 is 16 amino acids long. Trimming cost V 0 bases and J 0 bases; bases outside gene matches: 1. The CDR3 here is CASSLGTGDSNQPQHF. As DNA, the CDR3 is TGCGCCAGCAGCTTGGGGACAGGGGATAGCAATCAGCCCCAGCATTTT.

The gene calls are TRBV12-3 or TRBV12-4 and TRBJ1-3, with unresolved D. Trimming took 8 bases from V and 4 from J, leaving 9 bases between them. CDR3 length equals 12 residues. CDR3 sequence reads: CASHGAGNTIYF. For the CDR3, the DNA is TGTGCCAGCCACGGAGCGGGAAACACCATATATTTT.

The V and J genes are TRBV4-1 and TRBJ1-2, with D perhaps TRBD1 (6 bases). This CDR3 contains 16 residues. V was shortened by 4 bases and J by 2 bases, with 17 bases between the two germline ends. CDR1 MGHRA and CDR2 YSYEKL come from the germline V gene. The DNA for the CDR3 is TGCGCCAGCAGCCTCCAGGGGTCCCTGGACAACTATGGCTACACCTTC. Translating it yields CASSLQGSLDNYGYTF.

The genes are TRBV9 and TRBJ2-3; D possibly corresponds to TRBD2 (6 bases). Germline CDR1 SGDLS, CDR2 YYNGEE. The CDR3 is 15 residues long. The V gene lost 3 bases and the J gene lost 3 bases, with 14 bases spanning the gap. CDR3 DNA sequence: TGTGCCAGCAGCGACCAGACTAGAATGACAGATACGCAGTATTTT. Residues: CASSDQTRMTDTQYF. Full variable domain (outside the CDR3, taken from reference TRBV9 and TRBJ2-3): DSGVTQTPKHLITATGQRVTLRCSPRSGDLSVYWYQQSLDQGLQFLIQYYNGEERAKGNILERFSAQQFPDLHSELNLSSLELGDSALYFCASSDQTRMTDTQYFGPGTRLTVL.

This rearrangement joins TRBV11-1 to TRBJ2-7; 7 nucleotides align to TRBD1. The V and J ends lost 4 bases and 3 bases, in that order; junction bases with no gene match: 6. Germline V gene lookup returns CDR1 SGHAT and CDR2 FQDESV (reference sequence). The CDR3 runs 14 residues. The CDR3 loop is CASSSLTGRYEQYF. In DNA, the CDR3 is TGTGCCAGCAGCTCTTTGACAGGGCGCTACGAGCAGTACTTC.

This rearrangement joins TRBV6-5 to TRBJ2-3; no definite D call. This CDR3 contains 13 residues. The V gene lost 6 bases and the J gene lost 2 bases, with 9 bases spanning the gap. CDR1 and CDR2 (germline): MNHEY, SVGAGI. The CDR3: CASRPVDTDTQYF. Here the CDR3 DNA reads TGTGCCAGCAGACCGGTTGACACAGATACGCAGTATTTT.

This sequence joins TRBV5-1 and TRBJ1-1; D possibly corresponds to TRBD1 (6 bases). CDR3 size: 15 residues. Germline assignment: CDR1 SGHRS and CDR2 YFSETQ. V lost 4 bases and J lost 7, with 20 bases in between. CDR3 in DNA: TGCGCCAGCAGCCCGATACAGGGATCGGGCGTTGAAGCTTTCTTT. Its protein is CASSPIQGSGVEAFF. Full variable domain (remainder filled in from reference TRBV5-1 and TRBJ1-1): KAGVTQTPRYLIKTRGQQVTLSCSPISGHRSVSWYQQTPGQGLQFLFEYFSETQRNKGNFPGRFSGRQFSNSRSEMNVSTLELGDSALYLCASSPIQGSGVEAFFGQGTRLTVV.

The table lists this clone with a count of one. This chain links TRBV2 with TRBJ2-1; TRBD2 matches at 15 bases. The V segment lost 7 bases and the J segment 12 bases; nucleotides outside the gene matches: 7. The CDR3 runs 14 residues. Germline assignment: CDR1 SNHLY and CDR2 FYNNEI. The CDR3 DNA is TGTGCCAGCAAGTCGCGGACTAGCGGGAGGGTGCAGTTCTTC. Translated: CASKSRTSGRVQFF.

The chain couples TRBV5-4 to TRBJ2-5; TRBD2 matches at 12 bases. The CDR3 extends over 15 amino acids. J gave up 5 bases and V 0 bases, and 2 bases lay outside the gene matches. Germline loops: CDR1 SGHNT, CDR2 YYREEE (reference sequence). For the CDR3, the DNA is TGTGCCAGCAGCTTGGGACTAGCGGGAGTTGAGACCCAGTACTTC. Its translation: CASSLGLAGVETQYF.